The 9 T cell receptor beta chains below were found in one sample sequenced in a study of shared clonotypes between healthy human individuals. TCRdb's table, derived via immunoSEQ multiplex PCR, lists solely in-frame clones and lacks some. The profile shows more than 2 million clones, 90% to 95% of them singletons. Naive CD8 cells comprised CD45RO-negative, CCR7-positively selected cells, excluding terminally differentiated effector memory CD45RA+ cells. The specimen sequenced was naive CD8+ T cells from PBMCs. The source is a man between 18 and 35 years old in good health. Some clones in this sample may be carry-over from other donors' samples.

The chain carries TRBV27 and TRBJ1-5, with a possible D match to TRBD1 (6 bases). Germline V CDR1 and CDR2: MNHEY, SMNVEV (reference sequence). V was pared by 6 bases and J by 7 bases, with 13 bases between. This CDR3 is built from 13 residues. CDR3: CASSDRLSQPQHF. The CDR3 DNA sequence: TGTGCCAGCAGCGACAGGTTGTCGCAGCCCCAGCATTTT.

CDR3 in amino acids: CASSLRGNGHTF. The CDR3 nucleotides read TGTGCCAGCAGCTTACGCGGGAACGGGCACACCTTC. This sequence joins TRBV11-1 and TRBJ1-2; D gene uncertain. V dropped 2 bases and J dropped 12 bases, with 13 bases sitting between them. This CDR3 is 12 amino acids long. The V gene's germline CDR1 is SGHAT and CDR2 FQDESV (reference sequence). The full variable domain, rest sourced from reference TRBV11-1 and TRBJ1-2, is EAEVAQSPRYKITEKSQAVAFWCDPISGHATLYWYRQILGQGPELLVQFQDESVVDDSQLPKDRFSAERLKGVDSTLKIQPAELGDSAMYLCASSLRGNGHTFGSGTRLTVV.

This CDR3 is CASNPGQHLQPQHF. The CDR3 region has the DNA TGTGCCAGCAACCCAGGACAGCACCTTCAGCCCCAGCATTTT. The V call is TRBV28, the J call TRBJ1-5; D perhaps matches TRBD1 (6 bases). This CDR3 comprises 14 residues. Germline CDR1 MDHEN, CDR2 SYDVKM. The V end lost 7 bases, the J end lost 6 bases, and 16 bases lay between the germline ends.

The chain employs TRBV7-9 and TRBJ2-7; 8 nucleotides align to TRBD2. Unmatched junction bases numbered 3, after V lost 6 bases and J lost 5 bases. The CDR3 sequence is 12 residues long. CDR1 SEHNR and CDR2 FQNEAQ come from the germline V gene (reference sequence). The CDR3 loop is CASRPGGHEQYF. In nucleotides, the CDR3 is TGTGCCAGCAGACCGGGGGGGCACGAGCAGTACTTC.

This clone came up once. The gene calls are TRBV27 and TRBJ2-1; 13 nucleotides line up with TRBD2. Unmatched junction bases numbered 5, after V lost 2 bases and J lost 4 bases. Germline CDR1 reads MNHEY; CDR2 reads SMNVEV (reference sequence). The CDR3 has 17 amino acids. Written as DNA, the CDR3 is TGTGCCAGCAGTTTAAAGCCGGGACTAGCGGGATACAATGAGCAGTTCTTC. Translated, it gives CASSLKPGLAGYNEQFF.

The J gene is TRBJ2-7, the V gene TRBV7-9; 7 nucleotides match TRBD2. Germline lookup yields CDR1 SEHNR and CDR2 FQNEAQ (reference sequence). V lost 6 bases and J lost 4; bases outside the gene matches: 6. This CDR3 region has 13 residues. CDR3 residues: CASRGSGGYEQYF. In nucleotides, the CDR3 is TGTGCCAGCAGGGGCTCCGGGGGGTACGAGCAGTACTTC.

The chain links TRBV7-9 to TRBJ2-4, with 7 bases lining up with TRBD1. This CDR3 is built from 16 residues. J lost 3 bases, V lost 0 bases, and 5 bases had no gene match. Germline lookup yields CDR1 SEHNR and CDR2 FQNEAQ (reference sequence). The CDR3 nucleotides are TGTGCCAGCAGCTTAGCCCCACAGGGGAACAAAAACATTCAGTACTTC. Translation: CASSLAPQGNKNIQYF.

The chain couples TRBV11-2 to TRBJ1-2; D gene ambiguous. From germline, CDR1 is SGHAT and CDR2 FQNNGV. Between the trimmed V and J ends, which lost 3 bases and 6 bases, there was a span of 11 bases. The CDR3 covers 13 residues. In nucleotides, the CDR3 is TGTGCCAGCAGCTTGCGTGGGCGCGATGGCTACACCTTC. This translates into CASSLRGRDGYTF.

A note on this clone: Different DNA sequences within this sample yield the same CDR3. This chain links TRBV27 with TRBJ2-7; 7 nucleotides line up with TRBD1. The CDR3 is 14 residues long. Per the germline V gene, CDR1 is MNHEY and CDR2 is SMNVEV (reference sequence). After removal of 3 bases from V and 0 bases from J, the junction contained 2 bases not matched to a gene. The CDR3 DNA sequence: TGTGCCAGCAGTTTGACAGGGACCTCCTACGAGCAGTACTTC. Translating gives CASSLTGTSYEQYF.